This is a list of T cell receptor beta chains from one sample in a study of blood T cell repertoires in COVID-19. Using immunoSEQ multiplex PCR, the repertoire was profiled, and TCRdb retains in-frame clones only, with some absent. The profile shows approximately 90,000 clones, about 90% of them singletons. The sequencing input was peripheral blood. These receptors originate from a human donor in a cohort sampled during active COVID-19. The CDR3 runs from the conserved cysteine through the conserved F or W. Each record gives: D gene, J gene, CDR3 length, V gene, clone size, CDR3 protein, CDR3 DNA. The D gene is left open where the match is weak. Expanded clones get a size class; other rows say once, few or many, or leave the size out.

d_gene: NA; j_gene: TRBJ2-5; len: 14; v_gene: TRBV5-1; abundance: NA; CDR3aa: CASSLALRGETQYF; CDR3nt: TGCGCCAGCAGCTTGGCGCTAAGGGGTGAGACCCAGTACTTC
d_gene: NA; j_gene: TRBJ2-6; len: 12; v_gene: TRBV10-3; abundance: NA; CDR3aa: CAISESAANLTF; CDR3nt: TGTGCCATCAGTGAGTCGGCAGCGAACTTGACTTTC
d_gene: TRBD1; j_gene: TRBJ1-5; len: 14; v_gene: TRBV27; abundance: NA; CDR3aa: CASSLGQGDQPQHF; CDR3nt: TGTGCCAGCAGTTTGGGACAGGGGGATCAGCCCCAGCATTTT
d_gene: TRBD2; j_gene: TRBJ2-5; len: 11; v_gene: TRBV30; abundance: NA; CDR3aa: CAWGTKKTQYF; CDR3nt: TGTGCCTGGGGGACTAAAAAGACCCAGTACTTC
d_gene: NA; j_gene: TRBJ2-7; len: 14; v_gene: TRBV6-5; abundance: NA; CDR3aa: CATTNDRFRYEQYF; CDR3nt: TGTGCCACTACTAACGACAGGTTTCGCTACGAGCAGTACTTC
d_gene: NA; j_gene: TRBJ2-2; len: 15; v_gene: TRBV5-1; abundance: NA; CDR3aa: CASSLSGQNTGELFF; CDR3nt: TGCGCCAGCAGCCTGTCAGGACAGAACACCGGGGAGCTGTTTTTT
d_gene: TRBD1; j_gene: TRBJ2-3; len: 14; v_gene: TRBV7-9; abundance: NA; CDR3aa: CASSLAGGRNTQYF; CDR3nt: TGTGCCAGCAGCTTAGCAGGGGGCAGGAATACGCAGTATTTT
d_gene: NA; j_gene: TRBJ1-1; len: 16; v_gene: TRBV18; abundance: NA; CDR3aa: CASSLGTLLMNTEAFF; CDR3nt: TGTGCCAGCTCACTTGGGACTCTGTTAATGAACACTGAAGCTTTCTTT
d_gene: TRBD2; j_gene: TRBJ2-1; len: 17; v_gene: TRBV3-1/TRBV3-2; abundance: once; CDR3aa: CASSQDLSSGGRNEQFF; CDR3nt: TGTGCCAGCAGCCAAGATCTCTCTAGCGGGGGGCGGAATGAGCAGTTCTTC
d_gene: TRBD1; j_gene: TRBJ2-7; len: 15; v_gene: TRBV4-2; abundance: NA; CDR3aa: CASSHGRGSSYEQYF; CDR3nt: TGTGCCAGCAGCCACGGCAGGGGGAGTTCCTACGAGCAGTACTTC
d_gene: NA; j_gene: TRBJ2-3; len: 15; v_gene: TRBV9; abundance: NA; CDR3aa: CASSAPSSGTDTQYF; CDR3nt: TGTGCCAGCAGCGCACCTAGCAGTGGCACAGATACGCAGTATTTT
d_gene: TRBD1; j_gene: TRBJ2-6; len: 16; v_gene: TRBV5-1; abundance: NA; CDR3aa: CASSSGQGGGANVLTF; CDR3nt: TGCGCCAGCAGCTCGGGACAGGGAGGTGGGGCCAACGTCCTGACTTTC
d_gene: TRBD1; j_gene: TRBJ2-2; len: 14; v_gene: TRBV30; abundance: NA; CDR3aa: CASVQGAGTGELFF; CDR3nt: TGTGCCTCTGTACAGGGGGCGGGCACCGGGGAGCTGTTTTTT
d_gene: NA; j_gene: TRBJ2-6; len: 16; v_gene: TRBV7-2; abundance: NA; CDR3aa: CASSSVGGTGANVLTF; CDR3nt: TGTGCCAGCAGCTCCGTCGGGGGAACCGGGGCCAACGTCCTGACTTTC
d_gene: NA; j_gene: TRBJ1-5; len: 15; v_gene: TRBV7-2; abundance: NA; CDR3aa: CASSLGGLSNQPQHF; CDR3nt: TGTGCCAGCAGCTTAGGAGGTCTTAGCAATCAGCCCCAGCATTTT
d_gene: TRBD1; j_gene: TRBJ2-2; len: 16; v_gene: TRBV19; abundance: few; CDR3aa: CASSAPGTGITGELFF; CDR3nt: TGTGCCAGTAGTGCCCCCGGGACAGGGATTACCGGGGAGCTGTTTTTT
d_gene: NA; j_gene: TRBJ2-7; len: 13; v_gene: TRBV27; abundance: NA; CDR3aa: CASSSNLYIEQYF; CDR3nt: TGTGCCAGCAGTTCCAACCTCTATATCGAGCAGTACTTC
d_gene: TRBD1; j_gene: TRBJ2-5; len: 14; v_gene: TRBV5-6; abundance: NA; CDR3aa: CASSKDRGAGTQYF; CDR3nt: TGTGCCAGCAGCAAGGACAGGGGGGCCGGGACCCAGTACTTC
d_gene: NA; j_gene: TRBJ2-1; len: 14; v_gene: TRBV7-3; abundance: once; CDR3aa: CASSLGTSYNEQFF; CDR3nt: TGTGCCAGCAGCTTAGGGACATCCTACAATGAGCAGTTCTTC
d_gene: NA; j_gene: TRBJ2-1; len: 16; v_gene: TRBV5-1; abundance: once; CDR3aa: CASSLFPGVSYNEQFF; CDR3nt: TGCGCCAGCAGCTTGTTTCCGGGGGTGTCCTACAATGAGCAGTTCTTC
d_gene: NA; j_gene: TRBJ1-6; len: 16; v_gene: TRBV9; abundance: NA; CDR3aa: CASSVGGRSYNSPLHF; CDR3nt: TGTGCCAGCAGCGTCGGAGGACGGTCCTATAATTCACCCCTCCACTTT
d_gene: NA; j_gene: TRBJ1-1; len: 13; v_gene: TRBV12-3/TRBV12-4; abundance: NA; CDR3aa: CASCRQWGAEAFF; CDR3nt: TGTGCCAGCTGCAGGCAGTGGGGCGCTGAAGCTTTCTTT
d_gene: TRBD1; j_gene: TRBJ1-2; len: 16; v_gene: TRBV5-1; abundance: NA; CDR3aa: CASSWGQKSTNYGYTF; CDR3nt: TGCGCCAGCAGCTGGGGACAGAAATCTACTAACTATGGCTACACCTTC
d_gene: NA; j_gene: TRBJ2-7; len: 13; v_gene: TRBV11-1; abundance: NA; CDR3aa: CASSRDRPGEQYF; CDR3nt: TGTGCCAGCAGCCGTGACCGCCCGGGGGAGCAGTACTTC
d_gene: TRBD1; j_gene: TRBJ1-2; len: 15; v_gene: TRBV6-5; abundance: NA; CDR3aa: CASSLGGTVSYGYTF; CDR3nt: TGTGCCAGCAGCTTAGGAGGGACAGTGTCCTATGGCTACACCTTC
d_gene: NA; j_gene: TRBJ1-2; len: 14; v_gene: TRBV7-9; abundance: NA; CDR3aa: CASSLPRGANGYTF; CDR3nt: TGTGCCAGCAGTCTCCCACGGGGGGCCAATGGCTACACCTTC
d_gene: TRBD1; j_gene: TRBJ1-3; len: 15; v_gene: TRBV3-1/TRBV3-2; abundance: NA; CDR3aa: CASSQQGATGNTIYF; CDR3nt: TGTGCCAGCAGCCAACAGGGGGCAACTGGAAACACCATATATTTT
d_gene: NA; j_gene: TRBJ2-2; len: 15; v_gene: TRBV11-2; abundance: NA; CDR3aa: CASSFGRVGTGELFF; CDR3nt: TGTGCCAGCAGCTTTGGCAGGGTGGGGACCGGGGAGCTGTTTTTT
d_gene: TRBD1; j_gene: TRBJ1-2; len: 15; v_gene: TRBV30; abundance: NA; CDR3aa: CAWSGTDRAYYGYTF; CDR3nt: TGTGCCTGGAGTGGTACCGACAGGGCCTACTATGGCTACACCTTC
d_gene: NA; j_gene: TRBJ2-7; len: 13; v_gene: TRBV7-2; abundance: NA; CDR3aa: CASSSSSGAQGYF; CDR3nt: TGTGCCAGCAGCTCAAGCTCGGGCGCTCAGGGGTACTTC
d_gene: NA; j_gene: TRBJ1-5; len: 14; v_gene: TRBV19; abundance: NA; CDR3aa: CASSEGVGHQPQHF; CDR3nt: TGTGCCAGTAGTGAGGGGGTTGGGCATCAGCCCCAGCATTTT
d_gene: NA; j_gene: TRBJ1-3; len: 15; v_gene: TRBV7-9; abundance: NA; CDR3aa: CASSLGQINGNTIYF; CDR3nt: TGTGCCAGCAGCTTAGGACAGATAAATGGAAACACCATATATTTT